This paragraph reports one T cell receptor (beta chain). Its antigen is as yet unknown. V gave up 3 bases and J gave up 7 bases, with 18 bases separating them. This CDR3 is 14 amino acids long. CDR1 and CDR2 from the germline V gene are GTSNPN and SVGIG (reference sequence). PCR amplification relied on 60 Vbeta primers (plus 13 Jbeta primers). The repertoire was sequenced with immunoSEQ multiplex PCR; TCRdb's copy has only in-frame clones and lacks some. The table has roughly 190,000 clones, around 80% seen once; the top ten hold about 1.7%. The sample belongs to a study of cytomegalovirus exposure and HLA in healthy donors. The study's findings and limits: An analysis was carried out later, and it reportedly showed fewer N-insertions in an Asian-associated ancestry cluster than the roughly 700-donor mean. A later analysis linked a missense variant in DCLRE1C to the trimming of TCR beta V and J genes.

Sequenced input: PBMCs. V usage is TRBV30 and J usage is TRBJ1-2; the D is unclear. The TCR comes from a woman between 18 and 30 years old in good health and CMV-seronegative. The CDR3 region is CAWRNWREIGGYTF. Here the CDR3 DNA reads TGTGCCTGGAGAAACTGGAGGGAGATCGGTGGCTACACCTTC.